This TCR beta chain was sequenced for a study of OX40 agonist ivuxolimab in advanced cancers. The germline V gene has CDR1 KGHSH and CDR2 LQKENI. V was pared by 6 bases and J by 7 bases, with 8 bases of the junction left unmatched. The CDR3 is 15 residues long. The repertoire was sequenced with immunoSEQ multiplex PCR; TCRdb's copy has only in-frame clones and lacks some. The sample contains roughly 32,000 clones, around 83% of which appear only once. The sequence was obtained from an adult with an advanced solid tumor such as melanoma, head and neck, liver or kidney cancer. This sequence joins TRBV18 and TRBJ2-1; TRBD1 matches 11 bases. The sequences come from CD4+ or CD8+ T cells sorted from blood, collected in a trial of the OX40 agonist ivuxolimab. CDR3 amino acids: CASSRTGGFGNEQFF. CDR3 sequence (DNA): TGTGCCAGCTCTCGGACAGGGGGCTTCGGGAATGAGCAGTTCTTC.